This T cell receptor (beta chain) was recovered during a study of CD8 T cells in ankylosing spondylitis. Findings and limits, study-wide: Certain motif variants had earlier appeared in reactive arthritis synovial fluid and blood. What seemed typical of ankylosing spondylitis blood was a TCR beta motif built from under 10 highly homologous variants.

The TCR beta libraries were generated through quantitative 5'-RACE incorporating molecular barcodes. TCRdb fed the 5' RACE reads into MiXCR, producing one record per CDR3 protein. The sample includes a few hundred thousand distinct CDR3 sequences, under 25% of them seen just once. Germline values: CDR1 SGHVS, CDR2 FNYEAQ. The CDR3 extends over 15 amino acids. V lost 1 base and J lost 8, with 17 bases in between. As concerns this clonotype: What it recognizes is unknown.

The chain carries TRBV7-6 and TRBJ1-1; tentative D call: TRBD1 (6 bases). Sequenced: blood, either unsorted or a sorted T cell fraction (not recorded which). The receptor was derived from a male donor with ankylosing spondylitis. The CDR3 spells CASSLGGGLTIEAFF. Written as DNA, the CDR3 is TGTGCCAGCAGCTTAGGTGGGGGGCTCACCATAGAAGCTTTCTTT.